This T cell receptor (beta chain) was recorded in a study of cytomegalovirus exposure and HLA in healthy donors (dated by TCRdb to about 2017). Describing the broader study: According to an earlier analysis of a few hundred of the donors, 150 million to 200 million T cells yielded 120 million or so unique TCR beta sequences and 250 to 350 Gb of sequence data. A handful of DR-DQ haplotypes were handled as single units for association and clustering because linkage in the cohort was strong. The later analysis used no new phenotypic data to find candidate immune exposures, relying instead on TCR beta sequences and their occurrence across donors. Among the roughly 370 genotyped donors, under 90% belonged to the genetic ancestry cluster associated with self-reported Caucasian donors. The number of donors typed differed by locus, with roughly 620-640 for A, B, C, DRB1 and DQB1, around 560 for DQA1, approximately 580 for DPA1, and under 490 for DPB1. All discovery cohort repertoires had been generated using a single sequencing platform. The aim of the study was to test whether cataloging public T cell receptors could identify signatures of past pathogen exposure. Among around 400 genotyped donors of the cohort, an average of approximately 240,000 unique TCR beta nucleotide sequences were sequenced per donor, roughly 20% of them non-productive. A separate validation cohort of roughly 130 different subjects was used in addition to the approximately 670-subject first cohort. Roughly 300 gigabases of sequencing data and approximately 80 million unique TCR sequences were included in an early release covering 500 to 750 HLA-typed donors. Donor age, sex, ethnicity and CMV serostatus were collected together with the repertoire data. A later analysis re-analyzed previously published TCR beta repertoires from several hundred donors and added high-resolution HLA genotyping to study TCR occurrence patterns. A later genetic analysis used genome-wide SNP genotypes for 398 of the 666 donors, treating that subset as a discovery cohort. To predict cytomegalovirus infection status, the study combined high-throughput TCR immunosequencing, statistical association of individual TCRs with disease status, and machine learning. The study used immunosequencing to profile the T cell repertoires of some 600 subjects and linked those repertoires to cytomegalovirus serostatus. In an earlier analysis of around 540 of the donors, high-throughput TCR beta sequencing was used to judge whether each TCR beta V gene segment behaved as functional or pseudogenic. Both class I and class II loci were covered by HLA typing, at four-digit resolution. What the research found in general, with its limitations: It was suggested by the authors that the approach could potentially be generalized to other disease states and immunological phenotypes. A later analysis found that TCR association rates varied across HLA loci, with DRB1 alleles showing the most associated TCRs and HLA-C alleles the fewest. When HLA alleles, especially DR and DQ, strongly co-occurred, attributing TCR associations to individual alleles was difficult. In an earlier analysis of around 600 of the donors, most TCR beta V segments were observed in productive rearrangements about 90% or about 30% of the time, broadly matching IMGT annotations. Sequencing depth was assumed to be roughly uniform across donors in the presence/absence analyses, though that assumption may not hold. V-gene and J-gene trimming of TCR beta chains was associated with a missense DCLRE1C variant in a later genetic analysis, and the association was replicated in an independent cohort. The only immune exposure information available for the cohort was CMV serostatus. While some public TCRs were present in many individuals, most TCR sequences turned up only very rarely across donors. This cohort had only TCR beta chains sequenced, and the lack of alpha or paired-chain data limited which features could be detected. In a later analysis, most CMV-associated TCR beta chains were found to appear HLA-restricted, with HLA associations seemingly driven largely by CMV exposure. Because HLA typing was unavailable for some donors at each locus, only the typed subset was used in association tests. The classifier was reported to diagnose cytomegalovirus status with high specificity and sensitivity in both the original and validation cohorts. A further reported finding was that TCR beta sequences accurately predicted the HLA-A and HLA-B alleles for most subjects in the first cohort. According to a later analysis, parvovirus B19, influenza, CMV and Epstein-Barr virus appeared linked to several top co-occurrence clusters. Specific HLA alleles were associated with roughly 17,000 TCR beta sequences at a false discovery rate of 0.05 in a later analysis. A cluster of highly shared sequence variants was judged likely to be a technical artifact of the sequencing pipeline. The 87-base-pair reads could not distinguish some IMGT-functional V segments, including TRBV6-2 and TRBV6-3, so those segments were excluded. Around 16 rarely observed V segments, including chromosome 9 orphons, were excluded from the earlier analysis of almost 600 of the donors because counts were too low. In a later analysis, HLA-associated TCR beta chains were found to be more clonally expanded and to have lower generation probabilities than equally common non-associated chains. A few of the identified cytomegalovirus-associated TCR beta chains were confirmed in vitro to be specific for cytomegalovirus antigens. The study gave a list of about 160 TCR beta chains associated with cytomegalovirus. Correlated functional status among segregating V segments might be attributable to linkage disequilibrium, but an unknown experimental factor could not be ruled out. Compared with the roughly 700-donor mean, donors in an Asian-associated ancestry cluster had fewer N-insertions in productive TCRs, according to a later genetic analysis.

Notes on this clone: The clone's antigen remains unknown. No quality values exist for individual bases; no much larger clone is one base distant.

The cohort comprised 550 to 700 healthy bone marrow donors. All cohort members were sampled while nominally healthy, although unrecorded immune exposures were likely present. The donor tested CMV seropositive and was one of the 289 seropositive cohort members. A peripheral blood sample was collected from each donor, and TCR beta sequencing was performed on peripheral blood mononuclear cells. Genomic DNA was extracted from the blood cell samples with the Qiagen DNeasy Blood Extraction Kit. Libraries were constructed by the immunoSEQ multiplex PCR assay. A mixture of 60 forward primers for TCR Vbeta segments and 13 reverse primers for TCR Jbeta segments was used in the multiplex PCR. Amplification of the CDR3 region of rearranged TCR beta genes was performed with a multiplex PCR assay on genomic DNA. Amplified TCR beta libraries were sequenced as 87-base-pair reads on the Illumina HiSeq System. The authors processed their data as follows. A later analysis counted about 80 million unique TCR beta chains across the 650 to 700 repertoires, and 9 million to 14 million of these chains were shared by at least two donors. To remove PCR and sequencing errors, raw reads were error-corrected and collapsed into unique sequences using a nearest-neighbor algorithm that merged closely related sequences. CDR3 sequences were aligned to IMGT reference sequences to assign V, D and J gene segments. For a sequence to be retained, at least a six-nucleotide match to both a V gene segment and a J gene segment was required. A rearrangement counted as productive if the CDR3 had no stop codons and remained in frame with V and J, and every other rearrangement counted as non-productive. Following IMGT convention, CDR3 was defined as the stretch from the second conserved V-encoded cysteine to the conserved J-encoded phenylalanine. The earlier analysis of 500 to 750 of the donors excluded any sequence lacking an unambiguous match to a single V gene segment. An earlier analysis of approximately 590 of the donors classified V segments as functional when productive rearrangements were above 56.7% and as segregating when the standard deviation between donors was above 5%. A statistical classification framework was built to diagnose cytomegalovirus status from the catalog of TCR beta chain sequences. A later analysis assigned V and J genes by comparing TCR nucleotide sequences with IMGT/GENE-DB human TR gene sequences. The TCRdist pipeline was used in a later analysis to assign CDR3 sequences and most-parsimonious VDJ recombination scenarios. A later analysis defined each TCR beta chain by its CDR3 amino acid sequence plus V-gene family, and excluded reads lacking a unique V-gene family. A later analysis removed 592 highly shared, low-generation-probability nucleotide sequences to deal with suspected cross-contamination and a sequencing artifact. In a later analysis, a clonal expansion index for each public chain was calculated from normalized within-repertoire ranks of inferred template counts. In a later analysis, generation probabilities were computed using a VDJ recombination model fitted to out-of-frame rearrangements, and the results were checked against IGoR. A later analysis scored TCR-TCR, TCR-HLA and TCR-CMV co-occurrence with hypergeometric tests, applying a repertoire-size bias correction to TCR pairs. A later analysis estimated false discovery rates by permuting HLA or CMV assignments 20 times. In a later analysis, co-occurring TCRs were grouped using DBSCAN, and TCRdist sequence similarity was added for clustering within HLA-allele-positive subsets. Repertoires with fewer than 30,000 or more than 120,000 public chains were left out of co-occurrence clustering, as were a handful of repertoires with anomalous nucleotide sharing. TCRdb mirrors the immuneACCESS table, restricted to in-frame sequences. Some clones are absent from its copies; in checked studies, under half trace to an unresolved V gene, and the reason for the others is unknown. The DNA was the basis for D and trimming; V, J and clone size are from that table. The table for this sample lists about 79,000 clones; around 70% of them were counted only once. Of the sample, roughly 9.1% is held by the ten largest clones.

The V end gives up 1 base and the J end 12 bases, leaving 6 bases in the junction not matched to a gene. CDR1 SEHNR and CDR2 FQNEAQ are derived from the germline V gene (reference sequence). Measured from the cysteine to the phenylalanine, the CDR3 is 12 residues long. Of all the DNA, just the CDR3 is kept, 36 bases in frame from base 1. The specimen was PBMCs. The clonotype comes from a man aged 35 to 55 in good health and CMV-seropositive. The rearranged chain carries TRBV7-9 and TRBJ2-7, and TRBD1 matches 7 of the central bases. The nucleotide sequence is given as TGTGCCAGCAGCTTAGACCAGGGGGTTTGGTACTTC. The resulting protein is CASSLDQGVWYF.